The 12 T cell receptor beta chains reported below all come from one sample, sequenced in a study of T cell responses to AZD1222 COVID-19 vaccine (dated by TCRdb to the early 2020s). Receptor amplification or capture employed the immunoSEQ multiplex PCR assay. TCRdb's version of the immuneACCESS table is confined to in-frame rearrangements and falls short of the full clone set. An unresolved V gene accounts for under half of the shortfall where checked; the remainder is of unknown origin. The table for this sample lists 140,000 to 150,000 clones; roughly 90% of them were counted only once. 5% to 6.5% of the sample lies in the top ten. The time point label here, explained by the study, means: about 28 days (+/-7) after the second vaccine dose. This specimen's treatment or condition label, per the study, means: meningococcal conjugate vaccine given as trial control. Sequencing used peripheral blood, obtained 28 days after the second dose of the MenACWY control vaccine. Source of these receptors: an adult who received the MenACWY meningococcal vaccine as a control.

V usage is TRBV3-1 (or the pseudogene TRBV3-2) and J usage is TRBJ1-2; D unclear. The germline gives CDR1 LGHDT, CDR2 YNNKEL (reference sequence). Trimming pared 5 bases from V and 1 base from J, leaving 5 bases between. The CDR3 has 12 amino acids. The CDR3 nucleotides read TGTGCCAGCAGCGAGAGTAACTATGGCTACACCTTC. This gives the protein CASSESNYGYTF.

The V call is TRBV5-1, the J call TRBJ1-2; 8 bases fit TRBD1. The CDR3 spans 13 residues. V was pared by 4 bases and J by 3 bases, with 2 bases of the junction left unmatched. Looked up from germline, CDR1 is SGHRS and CDR2 is YFSETQ. Here the CDR3 DNA reads TGCGCCAGCAGCGAACAGGGGGACTATGGCTACACCTTC. Translated: CASSEQGDYGYTF.

V and J are TRBV28 and TRBJ1-5; D possibly corresponds to TRBD1 (5 bases). The CDR3 is 14 residues long. Germline CDR1 is MDHEN and CDR2 is SYDVKM. V was shortened by 3 bases and J by 9 bases, with 15 bases between the two germline ends. The CDR3: CASSFPGGEMPQHF. The DNA of the CDR3 is TGTGCCAGCAGTTTTCCCGGGGGGGAGATGCCCCAGCATTTT. The entire variable domain, with the rest obtained from reference TRBV28 and TRBJ1-5, is as follows: DVKVTQSSRYLVKRTGEKVFLECVQDMDHENMFWYRQDPGLGLRLIYFSYDVKMKEKGDIPEGYSVSREKKERFSLILESASTNQTSMYLCASSFPGGEMPQHFGDGTRLSIL.

The chain carries TRBV3-1 (or the pseudogene TRBV3-2) and TRBJ1-2; the match to TRBD1 covers 9 bases. The CDR3 has 13 amino acids. Germline V CDR1 and CDR2: LGHDT, YNNKEL (reference sequence). J gave up 8 bases and V 6 bases, and 7 bases lay outside the gene matches. CDR3 bases: TGTGCCAGCAGTCCCGGGACAGGGCGCGGCTACACCTTC. This codes for CASSPGTGRGYTF.

V and J are TRBV19 and TRBJ1-1; no reliable D call. CDR3 size: 13 residues. V dropped 3 bases and J dropped 5 bases, with 10 bases sitting between them. In germline, CDR1 is LNHDA, CDR2 SQIVND (reference sequence). The CDR3 nucleotides read TGTGCCAGTAGTATGGTACGGAGAACTGAAGCTTTCTTT. Protein sequence: CASSMVRRTEAFF. Complete variable domain (other parts from reference TRBV19 and TRBJ1-1): DGGITQSPKYLFRKEGQNVTLSCEQNLNHDAMYWYRQDPGQGLRLIYYSQIVNDFQKGDIAEGYSVSREKKESFPLTVTSAQKNPTAFYLCASSMVRRTEAFFGQGTRLTVV.

The J gene is TRBJ2-7, the V gene TRBV5-4; no definite D call. The V gene lost 0 bases and the J gene lost 6 bases, with 7 bases spanning the gap. The CDR3 sequence is 12 residues long. The V gene's germline CDR1 is SGHNT and CDR2 YYREEE (reference sequence). DNA for the CDR3: TGTGCCAGCAGCTTGGTAGGCAGCGAGCAGTACTTC. Its translation is CASSLVGSEQYF.

In the case of this clone: At the DNA level, this CDR3 is encoded by other sequences in the same sample as well. The rearrangement joins TRBV2 to TRBJ1-4; a possible D gene is TRBD1 (5 bases). CDR3 size: 13 residues. Per germline, CDR1 SNHLY and CDR2 FYNNEI. V was shortened by 6 bases and J by 4 bases, with 9 bases between the two germline ends. The CDR3 DNA is TGTGCCAGCAGGGGCAGGGTTAATGAAAAACTGTTTTTT. Amino acids: CASRGRVNEKLFF.

The rearrangement uses TRBV11-1 and TRBJ1-1; D not resolved. This CDR3 is 14 amino acids long. The germline V and J ends were trimmed by 3 bases and 9 bases, with 17 bases remaining between them. Germline CDR1 reads SGHAT; CDR2 reads FQDESV (reference sequence). This CDR3 is CASSFGRGNQQAFF. CDR3 sequence (DNA): TGTGCCAGCAGCTTTGGTAGAGGGAACCAGCAAGCTTTCTTT.

V and J are TRBV2 and TRBJ1-5; no reliable D call. Germline V gives CDR1 SNHLY, CDR2 FYNNEI. V was trimmed by 3 bases and J by 2 bases, leaving 8 bases between them. This CDR3 spans 14 amino acids. CDR3 bases: TGTGCCAGCAGTGAGGAGGTGGGCAATCAGCCCCAGCATTTT. Protein: CASSEEVGNQPQHF.

The chain carries TRBV4-1 and TRBJ2-1; TRBD2 matches 9 bases. V dropped 5 bases and J dropped 10; count of bases not matched to a gene: 15. Germline CDR1 is MGHRA and CDR2 is YSYEKL. The CDR3 has 16 amino acids. The CDR3 DNA follows: TGCGCCAGCAGCATATTTGAGGTAGCGGGAGTAGGGGAGCAGTTCTTC. It codes for CASSIFEVAGVGEQFF.

The rearrangement links TRBV28 to TRBJ1-3, with D unresolved. The V end lost 2 bases, the J end lost 8 bases, and 10 bases lay between the germline ends. CDR3 size: 13 residues. Per the germline V gene, CDR1 is MDHEN and CDR2 is SYDVKM. CDR3 in amino acids: CASSLPHLDTIYF. In DNA, the CDR3 is TGTGCCAGCAGTTTACCCCACCTCGACACCATATATTTT.

This clone has only a few counts. This chain links TRBV7-3 with TRBJ1-2; 10 nucleotides match TRBD1. The CDR3 consists of 14 residues. Germline loops: CDR1 SGHTA, CDR2 FQGTGA. J was trimmed by 7 bases and V by 5 bases; bases with no gene match: 7. The CDR3: CASSLSRDRGGYTF. CDR3 DNA: TGTGCCAGCAGCCTCTCCCGGGACAGGGGTGGCTACACCTTC.